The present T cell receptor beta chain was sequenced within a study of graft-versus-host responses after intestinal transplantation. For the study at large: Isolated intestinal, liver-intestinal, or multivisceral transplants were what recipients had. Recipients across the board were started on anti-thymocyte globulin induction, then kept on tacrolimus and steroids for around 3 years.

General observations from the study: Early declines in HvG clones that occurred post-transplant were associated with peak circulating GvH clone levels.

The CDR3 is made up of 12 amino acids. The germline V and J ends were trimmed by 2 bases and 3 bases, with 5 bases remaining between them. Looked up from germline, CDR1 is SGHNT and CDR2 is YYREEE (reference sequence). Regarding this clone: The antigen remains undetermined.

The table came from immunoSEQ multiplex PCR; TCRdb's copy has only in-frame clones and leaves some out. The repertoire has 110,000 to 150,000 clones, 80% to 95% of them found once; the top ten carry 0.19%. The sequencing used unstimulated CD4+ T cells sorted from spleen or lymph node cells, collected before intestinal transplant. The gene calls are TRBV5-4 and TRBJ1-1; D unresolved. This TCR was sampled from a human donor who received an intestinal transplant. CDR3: CASSLQYTEAFF. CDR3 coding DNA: TGTGCCAGCAGCTTACAGTACACTGAAGCTTTCTTT.